This T cell receptor (beta chain) emerged from a study of blood T cell repertoires in COVID-19. As for the study in general: The United States, Italy and Spain provided the acute and convalescent COVID-19 samples.

The CDR3 spans 15 residues. CDR1 is MNHEY and CDR2 is SVGAGI in the germline V gene. V lost 0 bases and J lost 13, with 21 bases in between. In the study's own analysis: Reference gene primer amplification gave estimated nucleated cell counts. Repertoires were generated with immunoSEQ multiplex PCR, while TCRdb's copy carries only in-frame clones and drops some. For V, J and clone size, that table is used; D and trimming come from the DNA. The table has approximately 90,000 clones, 80% to 90% seen once. The TCR comes from a human donor with acute or convalescent COVID-19. The donor label of this sample is uncertain. The V call is TRBV6-5, the J call TRBJ1-1; the D is unclear. Material: peripheral blood. Here the CDR3 reads CASSYSIIEGARGFF. The CDR3 nucleotides read TGTGCCAGCAGTTACTCGATCATCGAGGGCGCCCGAGGTTTCTTT.